This is a list of T cell receptor beta chains from one sample in a study of technical replicates of blood from a few donors. TCRdb's copy holds only in-frame clones and misses some; the assay was immunoSEQ multiplex PCR. This table holds tens of thousands of clones, around nine tenths found once. The sample was PBMCs. All receptors come from a human donor in good health. Some clones in this sample may be carry-over from other donors' samples. The CDR3 runs from the conserved cysteine through the conserved F or W. D genes are given only for firm matches. Clone size is shown for a subset of rows, as once, few, many or a class of expanded clone.

>NA|NA|16|TRBJ2-2|TRBV4-2
CASSQDWRGGTGELFF
TGTGCCAGCAGCCAAGATTGGCGAGGGGGTACCGGGGAGCTGTTTTTT
>TRBD2|NA|17|TRBJ2-1|TRBV12-5
CASGSAAGTSGLNEQFF
TGTGCTAGTGGTTCGGCCGCCGGGACTAGCGGGTTGAATGAGCAGTTCTTC
>NA|NA|16|TRBJ2-3|TRBV11-2
CASRDSPGPGTDTQYF
TGTGCCAGCAGGGATTCCCCGGGTCCTGGGACAGATACGCAGTATTTT
>TRBD2|NA|16|TRBJ2-7|TRBV4-2
CASSQEGAGEADEQYF
TGTGCCAGCAGCCAAGAAGGTGCGGGGGAGGCAGATGAGCAGTACTTC
>TRBD1|NA|15|TRBJ2-3|TRBV4-1
CASSQVTGDTDTQYF
TGCGCCAGCAGCCAAGTGACAGGGGACACAGATACGCAGTATTTT
>NA|once|14|TRBJ1-1|TRBV29-1
CSGFPGTGVSEAFF
TGCAGCGGTTTTCCCGGGACTGGGGTCTCTGAAGCTTTCTTT
>TRBD2|NA|12|TRBJ2-7|TRBV19
CASSMGGSEQYF
TGTGCCAGTAGTATGGGAGGGTCCGAGCAGTACTTC
>NA|NA|13|TRBJ1-4|TRBV30
CAWSVQSNEKLFF
TGTGCCTGGAGTGTACAGTCTAATGAAAAACTGTTTTTT
>NA|NA|16|TRBJ1-2|TRBV4-2
CASSQVEGSGNYGYTF
TGTGCCAGCAGCCAAGTGGAGGGATCGGGAAACTATGGCTACACCTTC
>TRBD2|once|15|TRBJ2-1|TRBV4-3
CASTLGTSGFDVQFF
TGCGCCAGCACCCTCGGGACTAGCGGTTTTGACGTGCAGTTCTTC
>NA|NA|15|TRBJ1-2|TRBV6-5
CASSRYQLGGEGYTF
TGTGCCAGCAGTCGCTACCAATTGGGCGGGGAGGGCTACACCTTC
>NA|NA|13|TRBJ1-1|TRBV7-3
CASSLNTISEAFF
TGTGCCAGCAGCTTAAACACGATATCTGAAGCTTTCTTT
>NA|NA|14|TRBJ1-6|TRBV7-3
CASSLFGSNSPLHF
TGTGCCAGCAGCTTATTTGGGAGTAATTCACCCCTCCACTTT
>TRBD1|NA|16|TRBJ1-2|TRBV19
CASRTLRTGLNYGYTF
TGTGCCAGTAGGACCCTCAGGACAGGGCTTAACTATGGCTACACCTTC
>TRBD1|NA|14|TRBJ2-1|TRBV7-9
CASSPKGQTNEQFF
TGTGCCAGCAGCCCGAAGGGACAGACCAATGAGCAGTTCTTC
>TRBD2|NA|14|TRBJ2-1|TRBV7-2
CASSSGLDRNEQFF
TGTGCCAGCAGCTCGGGACTAGATCGAAATGAGCAGTTCTTC
>TRBD2|NA|16|TRBJ2-2|TRBV5-4
CASSPAGGGNTGELFF
TGTGCCAGCAGCCCAGCGGGGGGAGGCAACACCGGGGAGCTGTTTTTT
>NA|NA|12|TRBJ2-1|TRBV29-1
CSVLSGFSEQFF
TGCAGCGTTCTTTCGGGGTTCAGTGAGCAGTTCTTC
>TRBD1|once|11|TRBJ1-2|TRBV9
CASSRQGSYTF
TGTGCCAGCAGCCGACAGGGAAGCTACACCTTC
>TRBD1|NA|15|TRBJ2-2|TRBV7-9
CASSLTGANTGELFF
TGTGCCAGCAGCTTAACAGGGGCCAACACCGGGGAGCTGTTTTTT
>NA|NA|13|TRBJ2-7|TRBV9
CASSPYGIYEQYF
TGTGCCAGCAGCCCTTACGGGATCTACGAGCAGTACTTC
>NA|NA|16|TRBJ2-7|TRBV29-1
CSVVNPGGLADSEQYF
TGCAGCGTTGTCAACCCCGGGGGCCTAGCGGACTCCGAGCAGTACTTC
>TRBD2|NA|17|TRBJ2-3|TRBV4-1
CASSQTPSGGGRDTQYF
TGCGCCAGCAGCCAAACCCCTAGCGGGGGGGGGAGAGATACGCAGTATTTT
>NA|few|12|TRBJ2-3|TRBV12-5
CASGSGTDTQYF
TGTGCTAGCGGAAGCGGAACAGATACGCAGTATTTT
>NA|NA|14|TRBJ2-1|TRBV7-3
CASSLGGTNNEQFF
TGTGCCAGCAGCTTAGGTGGGACAAACAATGAGCAGTTCTTC
>NA|NA|16|TRBJ1-3|TRBV5-4
CASSPSGSLVGNTIYF
TGTGCCAGCAGCCCCTCCGGGAGTCTCGTCGGAAACACCATATATTTT
>NA|NA|14|TRBJ2-7|TRBV7-2
CASSTQNGYYEQYF
TGTGCCAGCAGTACTCAGAACGGGTACTACGAGCAGTACTTC
>NA|NA|15|TRBJ2-1|TRBV9
CASSVAAGLSNEQFF
TGTGCCAGCAGCGTAGCTGCGGGACTCTCCAATGAGCAGTTCTTC
>TRBD2|NA|16|TRBJ2-5|TRBV19
CASSNGLAGGPLAQYF
TGTGCCAGTAGTAATGGACTAGCGGGAGGGCCTCTAGCCCAGTACTTC
>TRBD2|NA|15|TRBJ2-3|TRBV6-4
CASSVGGTSTDTQYF
TGTGCCAGCAGTGTCGGGGGGACTAGCACAGATACGCAGTATTTT
>NA|NA|14|TRBJ2-7|TRBV6-5
CASRIYAGSHEQYF
TGTGCCAGCAGGATCTACGCAGGATCACACGAGCAGTACTTC
>TRBD2|NA|16|TRBJ2-2|TRBV28
CASSPVGAGVAGELFF
TGTGCCAGCAGCCCCGTCGGAGCGGGAGTAGCCGGGGAGCTGTTTTTT
>NA|NA|19|TRBJ2-1|TRBV12-2
CASRLNTCGAEYQYNEQFF
TGTGCAAGTCGCCTTAACACGTGCGGGGCGGAATACCAATACAATGAGCAGTTCTTC
>NA|NA|13|TRBJ2-5|TRBV7-7
CASSLAYQETQYF
TGTGCCAGCAGCTTAGCTTATCAAGAGACCCAGTACTTC
>TRBD1|once|13|TRBJ2-3|TRBV29-1
CTAGQGRLDTQYF
TGCACCGCGGGACAGGGGCGGTTAGATACGCAGTATTTT
>NA|NA|15|TRBJ2-5|TRBV7-8
CASIKLGGREETQYF
TGTGCCAGCATCAAACTCGGGGGGCGGGAAGAGACCCAGTACTTC
>TRBD1|NA|16|TRBJ2-6|TRBV7-6
CASSQDRPSGANVLTF
TGTGCCAGCAGCCAGGACAGGCCCTCTGGGGCCAACGTCCTGACTTTC
>TRBD1|NA|16|TRBJ1-3|TRBV25-1
CASSGRDSFSGNTIYF
TGTGCCAGCAGTGGGAGGGACAGCTTCTCTGGAAACACCATATATTTT
>TRBD2|NA|16|TRBJ2-1|TRBV4-3
CASSLLAGSSYNEQFF
TGCGCCAGCAGCCTGCTAGCGGGGAGCTCCTACAATGAGCAGTTCTTC
>NA|NA|15|TRBJ2-3|TRBV7-3
CASSLVQLDTDTQYF
TGTGCCAGCAGCTTAGTACAGCTTGACACAGATACGCAGTATTTT
>NA|large|15|TRBJ2-1|TRBV5-1
CASSLALPRVDEQFF
TGCGCCAGCAGCTTGGCACTCCCGAGGGTCGATGAGCAGTTCTTC
>NA|NA|14|TRBJ1-1|TRBV19
CASETPGLNTEAFF
TGTGCCAGTGAAACCCCCGGGTTGAACACTGAAGCTTTCTTT
>TRBD2|NA|17|TRBJ2-3|TRBV11-3
CASSLVGSGRRRDTQYF
TGTGCCAGCAGCTTAGTGGGTAGCGGGAGAAGGAGAGATACGCAGTATTTT
>NA|NA|13|TRBJ1-5|TRBV2
CASSGRGNQPQHF
TGTGCCAGCAGTGGGAGGGGAAATCAGCCCCAGCATTTT
>NA|few|16|TRBJ1-1|TRBV4-1
CASSQEEGRVNTEAFF
TGCGCCAGCAGCCAAGAGGAGGGGCGAGTGAACACTGAAGCTTTCTTT